This record covers a single T cell receptor beta chain. CDR3 length: 12 amino acids. The germline CDR1 and CDR2 sequences are LGHDT and YNNKEL (reference sequence). The germline V and J ends were trimmed by 4 bases and 12 bases, with 13 bases remaining between them. This specimen comes from a study of blood T cell repertoires in COVID-19. Study details: Nucleic acid was either cDNA or gDNA, and it came from T cells, B-cell-depleted T cells, or PBMCs.

Generated by immunoSEQ multiplex PCR, the TCRdb table keeps only in-frame clones and is missing some. The sample has around 230,000 clones, around 90% seen once. This receptor was obtained from a man aged 55 to 70 who had recovered from COVID-19. The sample taken for sequencing was peripheral blood. V gene TRBV3-1 (or the pseudogene TRBV3-2) combines with J gene TRBJ2-1, with D possibly matching TRBD2 (6 bases). The CDR3 DNA sequence: TGTGCCAGCAGCCCCCAATCGGGGGTGCAGTTCTTC. Amino acids: CASSPQSGVQFF.